Reported below is one T cell receptor (beta chain). The source of the sample is a study of blood T cell repertoires in COVID-19. Study background: Samples of COVID-19 (acute and convalescent) were obtained from the United States, Italy and Spain. Sample material is recorded as cDNA or gDNA derived from T cells, B-cell-depleted T cells, or PBMCs.

Measured with immunoSEQ multiplex PCR; TCRdb has only the in-frame clones, and not every one. Here the sample spans around 190,000 clones, 70% to 80% being singletons. Per germline, CDR1 SGDLS and CDR2 YYNGEE. The CDR3 extends over 15 amino acids. With 4 bases removed from V and 2 bases from J, the gap between germline ends came to 12 bases. The chain uses TRBV9 and TRBJ1-4; D gene unclear. The source material was peripheral blood. This TCR was sampled from a woman aged 50 to 65 with acute or convalescent COVID-19. CDR3 protein: CASSPGGKTNEKLFF. For the CDR3, the DNA is TGTGCCAGCAGCCCAGGAGGGAAGACTAATGAAAAACTGTTTTTT.